The entry that follows covers one T cell receptor beta chain sequence. Its antigen is currently unknown. Profiling relied on immunoSEQ multiplex PCR, and the TCRdb table lists in-frame clones only, not all of them. The table lists roughly 120,000 clones, roughly 89% of them singletons. CDR1 is SGHTS and CDR2 is YDEGEE in the germline V gene. V gave up 2 bases and J gave up 8 bases, with 10 bases separating them. The CDR3 consists of 12 residues. These data are taken from a study of T cell responses to AZD1222 COVID-19 vaccine. Regarding the study as a whole: Repertoire sampling occurred only after the peak T cell response. CD4 TCRs linked to vaccination spanned spike, dominating at 160-218 and 743-854. Reportedly, nearly half of unique spike TCRs recognized epitopes outside B.1.351/B.1.1.7 mutations. There were mostly white British donors and more females than males, and clonal diversity was possibly underestimated.

The chain combines TRBV5-8 with TRBJ1-2; D is undetermined. The sequencing used peripheral blood, collected on day 0 of AZD1222 vaccination. The TCR was taken from an adult in good health. The CDR3 reads CASSLTERGYTF. CDR3 DNA: TGTGCCAGCAGCTTAACGGAGCGCGGCTACACCTTC. Looking up the rest from reference TRBV5-8 and TRBJ1-2 gives the full variable domain: EAGVTQSPTHLIKTRGQQATLRCSPISGHTSVYWYQQALGLGLQFLLWYDEGEERNRGNFPPRFSGRQFPNYSSELNVNALELEDSALYLCASSLTERGYTFGSGTRLTVV.